A single sample gave rise to the 17 T cell receptor beta chains below, sequenced in a study of cytomegalovirus exposure and HLA in healthy donors. The PCR was carried out with 60 Vbeta primers and 13 Jbeta primers. Generated by immunoSEQ multiplex PCR, the TCRdb table keeps only in-frame clones and is missing some. The sample shows approximately 190,000 clones, about 80% of them seen only once. What was sequenced was PBMCs. The receptor set was obtained from a woman aged 50 to 60 in good health and CMV-seropositive.

The V gene is TRBV6-6, the J gene TRBJ1-5; D remains unclear. CDR3 length: 11 residues. In germline, CDR1 is MNHNY, CDR2 SVGAGI (reference sequence). V gave up 8 bases and J gave up 3 bases, with 5 bases separating them. The CDR3 sequence is CASQDNQPQHF. CDR3 nucleotide sequence: TGTGCCAGCCAGGACAATCAGCCCCAGCATTTT.

The chain couples TRBV7-8 to TRBJ1-2; D remains unclear. Germline loops: CDR1 SGHVS, CDR2 FQNEAQ. CDR3 length equals 12 residues. Trimming left V 4 bases short and J 7 bases short, with 10 bases between. This CDR3 reads CASSYAGGGYTF. In DNA form, the CDR3 reads TGTGCCAGCAGCTATGCAGGTGGTGGCTACACCTTC.

The chain employs TRBV6-1 and TRBJ1-2; D is ambiguous. Germline V CDR1 and CDR2: MNHNS, SASEGT. This CDR3 region has 15 residues. V lost 2 bases and J 1 base, leaving 11 bases between the germline ends. Here the CDR3 reads CASSEYEGFNYGYTF. CDR3 in DNA: TGTGCCAGCAGTGAATACGAGGGATTTAACTATGGCTACACCTTC.

The rearrangement links TRBV14 to TRBJ2-3, with 7 bases fitting TRBD2. With 4 bases clipped from V and 3 bases from J, the junction kept 10 bases outside the gene matches. The CDR3 totals 16 residues. Looked up from germline, CDR1 is SGHDN and CDR2 is FVKESK. The CDR3 protein is CASSPRGGVKTDTQYF. CDR3 bases: TGTGCCAGCAGCCCGCGTGGGGGGGTGAAAACAGATACGCAGTATTTT.

This sequence joins TRBV7-9 and TRBJ2-3; 7 bases are shared with TRBD1. J gave up 2 bases and V 2 bases, and 7 bases lay outside the gene matches. The germline V gene encodes CDR1 SEHNR and CDR2 FQNEAQ (reference sequence). This CDR3 spans 16 amino acids. The CDR3 DNA reads TGTGCCAGCAGCTTATTACCAGGGGGTATCACAGATACGCAGTATTTT. This gives the protein CASSLLPGGITDTQYF.

The chain is built from TRBV5-1 and TRBJ2-1, with 10 positions matching TRBD2. The J segment lost 5 bases and the V segment lost 1 base, leaving 3 bases of the junction unmatched. CDR1 is SGHRS and CDR2 is YFSETQ in the germline V gene. The CDR3 sequence is 15 residues long. CDR3 DNA sequence: TGCGCCAGCAGCTTGTTAGCGGGGGGTGACAATGAGCAGTTCTTC. Its translation: CASSLLAGGDNEQFF.

The J gene is TRBJ1-2, the V gene TRBV10-1; possibly TRBD1 for D (6 bases). Germline V lookup: CDR1 WNHNN, CDR2 SYGVQD (reference sequence). The CDR3 has 15 residues. V was pared by 5 bases and J by 0 bases, with 13 bases between. This chain's CDR3 is CASSTGTGANYGYTF. The CDR3 nucleotides are TGCGCCAGCAGTACAGGGACCGGAGCTAACTATGGCTACACCTTC.

Only a few counts were recorded for this clone. The sample carries other DNA sequences with the same CDR3. J is TRBJ2-5 and V is TRBV7-3; D is undetermined. Germline V gene lookup returns CDR1 SGHTA and CDR2 FQGTGA. The V end was cut by 1 base, the J end by 3 bases, with 6 bases between. This CDR3 spans 13 amino acids. As DNA, the CDR3 is TGTGCCAGCAGCTTAATGGCCGAAGAGACCCAGTACTTC. Residues: CASSLMAEETQYF.

The chain joins TRBV21-1 to TRBJ2-2; the listed D gene, TRBD1, was not tested against the DNA. TRBV21-1 is given as a pseudogene. The CDR3 loop spans 16 amino acids. The CDR3 loop is CASSKTSSRPPGELFF. CDR3 nucleotides: TGTGCCAGCAGCAAAACTTCTTCCAGGCCGCCCGGGGAGCTGTTTTTT.

This clone was observed once. V usage is TRBV19 and J usage is TRBJ2-7; tentative D call: TRBD1 (6 bases). This CDR3 has 13 residues. Trimming took off 5 bases at V and 1 base at J, with 9 bases between the two ends. Germline V gene sequence: CDR1 LNHDA, CDR2 SQIVND (reference sequence). The CDR3 loop is CASSRTESYEQYF. CDR3 in DNA: TGTGCCAGTAGTCGGACAGAGTCCTACGAGCAGTACTTC.

The rearrangement links TRBV7-9 to TRBJ2-3; D may be TRBD1 (6 bases). The V gene lost 7 bases and the J gene lost 4 bases, with 18 bases spanning the gap. Germline CDR1 is SEHNR and CDR2 is FQNEAQ (reference sequence). The CDR3 spans 15 residues. CDR3 sequence: CASTPGQGWPDTQYF. Here the CDR3 DNA reads TGTGCCAGCACCCCTGGGCAGGGGTGGCCAGATACGCAGTATTTT.

This rearrangement joins TRBV7-9 to TRBJ2-5; maybe TRBD2 (7 bases). Trimming cost V 2 bases and J 5 bases, with 15 bases left between them. From germline, CDR1 is SEHNR and CDR2 FQNEAQ (reference sequence). CDR3 size: 15 residues. The DNA of the CDR3 is TGTGCCAGCAGCTTAAGATTCGGGGGGCATGAGACCCAGTACTTC. Its protein product is CASSLRFGGHETQYF.

The gene calls are TRBV2 and TRBJ1-1; tentative D call: TRBD1 (5 bases). The germline V and J ends were trimmed by 5 bases and 6 bases, with 13 bases remaining between them. Germline lookup yields CDR1 SNHLY and CDR2 FYNNEI. The CDR3 totals 13 residues. The CDR3 DNA reads TGTGCCAGCAGTCCCGGACAAACTCCTGAAGCTTTCTTT. This sequence encodes CASSPGQTPEAFF. The whole variable domain, filled in from reference TRBV2 and TRBJ1-1, reads EPEVTQTPSHQVTQMGQEVILRCVPISNHLYFYWYRQILGQKVEFLVSFYNNEISEKSEIFDDQFSVERPDGSNFTLKIRSTKLEDSAMYFCASSPGQTPEAFFGQGTRLTVV.

The CDR3 protein is CASTPEGQGANTQYF. The DNA for the CDR3 is TGTGCCAGTACCCCAGAGGGACAGGGGGCGAATACGCAGTATTTT. This sequence joins TRBV19 and TRBJ2-3, with 12 bases fitting TRBD1. CDR1 and CDR2 (germline): LNHDA, SQIVND (reference sequence). V was clipped by 7 bases and J by 7 bases; unmatched bases: 9. CDR3 size: 15 residues. Full variable domain (outside the CDR3, taken from reference TRBV19 and TRBJ2-3): DGGITQSPKYLFRKEGQNVTLSCEQNLNHDAMYWYRQDPGQGLRLIYYSQIVNDFQKGDIAEGYSVSREKKESFPLTVTSAQKNPTAFYLCASTPEGQGANTQYFGPGTRLTVL.

The V call is TRBV5-1, the J call TRBJ2-2; TRBD2 is a possible D gene (5 bases). Trimming left V 0 bases short and J 6 bases short, with 15 bases between. Germline V gene lookup returns CDR1 SGHRS and CDR2 YFSETQ. The CDR3 is 16 amino acids. In DNA form, the CDR3 reads TGCGCCAGCAGCTTGGTACAACTAGAATATTCCGGGGAGCTGTTTTTT. It yields the protein CASSLVQLEYSGELFF.

As DNA, the CDR3 is TGTGCCAGCAGTTACTCGTCTGGCTCAGGCGGCTACACCTTC. The encoded protein is CASSYSSGSGGYTF. The gene calls are TRBV6-6 and TRBJ1-2; no clear D gene. CDR1 MNHNY and CDR2 SVGAGI come from the germline V gene (reference sequence). The CDR3 length is 14 residues. The ends were cut back, 0 bases at V and 8 bases at J, with 13 bases in the middle.

This clone was seen only a few times. This chain uses TRBV10-3 with TRBJ2-3, with 9 bases aligning to TRBD2. Germline-derived CDR1 and CDR2 are ENHRY and SYGVKD. The CDR3 consists of 13 residues. Trimming cost V 6 bases and J 6 bases; bases outside gene matches: 4. The CDR3 nucleotides are TGTGCCATCAGAACGACTAGCGGTGATACGCAGTATTTT. Protein: CAIRTTSGDTQYF.